The clone carrying this TCR beta chain was observed many times. Its target is not known. MiXCR was run by TCRdb on the 5' RACE reads, yielding one entry per CDR3 protein. The profile shows about 890,000 distinct CDR3 sequences, around an eighth of them singletons. The data derive from a study of identical twins. V gave up 4 bases and J gave up 0 bases, with 18 bases separating them. The CDR3 covers 18 residues. Germline V gene data show CDR1 as MNHEY and CDR2 as SMNVEV (reference sequence). Study results and limitations: Abundant cord blood beta clonotypes carried fewer insertions; memory repertoires showed none.

These data were likewise used in another study, on yellow fever vaccine responses in identical twins.

V usage is TRBV27 and J usage is TRBJ1-4; D is possibly TRBD1 (6 bases). The source material was PBMCs. The receptor was isolated from a woman aged 18-35 years in good health. The CDR3 nucleotides are TGTGCCAGCAGTTCCATAAGGACAGTCCCCTCAACTAATGAAAAACTGTTTTTT. Translation: CASSSIRTVPSTNEKLFF.